A selection of T cell receptor beta chains follows, all from one sample in a study of cytomegalovirus exposure and HLA in healthy donors. Sequenced by immunoSEQ multiplex PCR; TCRdb stores in-frame clones only, minus some. The table records 150,000 to 200,000 clones, 79% of them present only once. Sequences were obtained from PBMCs. These receptor sequences come from a woman in her forties or fifties in good health and CMV-seronegative. CDR3s include the opening cysteine and the closing phenylalanine or tryptophan. The D gene is left open where the match is weak. Clone size is given for some rows only: seen once, a few or many times, or a class if the clone is expanded.

size	D	V	J	DNA	CDR3
-	TRBD1	TRBV28	TRBJ1-1	TGTGCCAGTAGGCACTCCGACAGGGGGCCATTAATGGCTTTCTTT	CASRHSDRGPLMAFF
-	-	TRBV7-9	TRBJ1-6	TGTGCCAGCAGCTTAGATGGGAGGGGGTATTCACCCCTCCACTTT	CASSLDGRGYSPLHF
-	TRBD1	TRBV5-4	TRBJ2-6	TGTGCCAGCAGCTTGGCCGGGACAGTCCCCTCTGGGGCCAACGTCCTGACTTTC	CASSLAGTVPSGANVLTF
-	-	TRBV5-1	TRBJ1-1	TGCGCCAGCAGCTGGGGAGGGGGGAACACTGAAGCTTTCTTT	CASSWGGGNTEAFF
-	-	TRBV5-1	TRBJ2-3	TGCGCCAGCAGCTTAGGTGGAGGGACAGATACGCAGTATTTT	CASSLGGGTDTQYF
-	TRBD1	TRBV19	TRBJ1-5	TGTGCCAGTAGTCCCGGGGGACAGGGTAATCAGCCCCAGCATTTT	CASSPGGQGNQPQHF
-	TRBD2	TRBV6-1	TRBJ2-3	TGTGCCAGCAGTCCCCGGACTAGCGGGGGGGGTACGCAGTATTTT	CASSPRTSGGGTQYF
few	TRBD1	TRBV28	TRBJ1-1	TGTGCCAGCAGCGCGTTTACCGGGACAGGGCCGCTTATGAACACTGAAGCTTTCTTT	CASSAFTGTGPLMNTEAFF
-	TRBD1	TRBV19	TRBJ2-5	TGTGCCAGTGGGACAGGGGAGACCCAGTACTTC	CASGTGETQYF
-	TRBD1	TRBV5-1	TRBJ2-1	TGCGCCAGCAGACCACCCGGGACAGGGAGGAATGAGCAGTTCTTC	CASRPPGTGRNEQFF
few	-	TRBV28	TRBJ1-5	TGTGCCAGCAGTTTACCAGGGGATAACAATCAGCCCCAGCATTTT	CASSLPGDNNQPQHF
-	-	TRBV7-3	TRBJ2-6	TGTGCCAGCCCTAAGACCGACAGGATCACCTCTGGGGCCAACGTCCTGACTTTC	CASPKTDRITSGANVLTF